This TCR beta chain was captured in a study of blood T cell repertoires in COVID-19. This clone has a single count. Only in-frame clones appear in the TCRdb table, and some are missing; sequencing was by immunoSEQ multiplex PCR. The data show 15,000 to 20,000 clones, with around 89% seen just once and around 10% held by the top ten. This TCR derives from a human donor in a cohort sampled during active COVID-19. Sequenced: peripheral blood.

CDR3 sequence: CAWSVRGANQPQHF. For the CDR3, the DNA is TGTGCCTGGAGTGTACGGGGGGCCAATCAGCCCCAGCATTTT. This chain uses TRBV30 with TRBJ1-5, with TRBD1 as a possible D gene (6 bases). The germline V gene has CDR1 GTSNPN and CDR2 SVGIG (reference sequence). Trimming left V 0 bases short and J 3 bases short, with 9 bases between. The CDR3 is 14 residues long.